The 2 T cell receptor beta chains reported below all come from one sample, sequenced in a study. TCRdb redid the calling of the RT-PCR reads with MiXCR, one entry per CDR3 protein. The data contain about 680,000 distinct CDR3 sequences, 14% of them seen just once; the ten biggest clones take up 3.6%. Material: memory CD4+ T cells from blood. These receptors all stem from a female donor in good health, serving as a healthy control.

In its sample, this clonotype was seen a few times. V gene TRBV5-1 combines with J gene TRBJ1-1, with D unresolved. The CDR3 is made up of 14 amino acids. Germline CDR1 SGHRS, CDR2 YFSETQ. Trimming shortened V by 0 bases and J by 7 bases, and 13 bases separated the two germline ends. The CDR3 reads CASSLVPGDIEAFF. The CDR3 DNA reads TGCGCCAGCAGCTTGGTCCCTGGGGATATTGAAGCTTTCTTT.

The DNA for the CDR3 is TGCGCCAGCAGCTTGGCCGAGGCCAGGGAAAGAGCTTTCTTT. Translating it yields CASSLAEARERAFF. This chain joins TRBV5-1 and TRBJ1-1, with D possibly matching TRBD1 (5 bases). Trimming took 0 bases from V and 10 from J, leaving 16 bases between them. CDR3 size: 14 residues. The germline V gene encodes CDR1 SGHRS and CDR2 YFSETQ.